The 10 T cell receptor beta chains listed next were all sequenced from one sample in a study of cytomegalovirus exposure and HLA in healthy donors. TCRdb's copy holds only in-frame clones and misses some; the assay was immunoSEQ multiplex PCR. Seen here are 230,000 or so clones, just over 85% observed once, and the top ten hold approximately 2.9%. Sequencing was performed on PBMCs. The source is a woman in her late teens or twenties in good health and CMV-seronegative.

J is TRBJ1-5 and V is TRBV19; 7 bases align to TRBD1. The CDR3 covers 14 residues. Germline V gene lookup returns CDR1 LNHDA and CDR2 SQIVND (reference sequence). V lost 6 bases to trimming and J lost 5 bases; unmatched junction nucleotides: 7. CDR3 amino acids: CASRPTGPYQPQHF. CDR3 sequence (DNA): TGTGCCAGTAGGCCGACAGGGCCCTATCAGCCCCAGCATTTT. The full variable domain, completed using reference TRBV19 and TRBJ1-5, is DGGITQSPKYLFRKEGQNVTLSCEQNLNHDAMYWYRQDPGQGLRLIYYSQIVNDFQKGDIAEGYSVSREKKESFPLTVTSAQKNPTAFYLCASRPTGPYQPQHFGDGTRLSIL.

The chain combines TRBV7-8 with TRBJ1-5; D may be TRBD1 (5 bases). CDR1 is SGHVS and CDR2 is FQNEAQ in the germline V gene. CDR3 length: 14 amino acids. Trimming took off 3 bases at V and 3 bases at J, with 9 bases between the two ends. The CDR3 DNA sequence: TGTGCCAGCAGCTTCAGGGATCCCAATCAGCCCCAGCATTTT. Amino acids: CASSFRDPNQPQHF.

The chain uses TRBV7-8 and TRBJ1-4, with a tentative D call TRBD1 (6 bases). The germline CDR1 and CDR2 sequences are SGHVS and FQNEAQ. The CDR3 totals 16 residues. The V end was cut by 1 base, the J end by 7 bases, with 16 bases between. This CDR3 is CASSLVPTGRGEKLFF. The CDR3 DNA is TGTGCCAGCAGCTTAGTGCCCACAGGGAGGGGTGAAAAACTGTTTTTT.

This clone was seen a single time. The chain recombines TRBV7-8 with TRBJ2-1, with 10 positions matching TRBD2. The germline CDR1 and CDR2 sequences are SGHVS and FQNEAQ. The CDR3 spans 16 residues. The V and J ends lost 6 bases and 7 bases, in that order; junction bases with no gene match: 12. CDR3 amino acids: CASSFSGRPSWNEQFF. The CDR3 nucleotides read TGTGCCAGCAGTTTTAGCGGGAGGCCCTCTTGGAATGAGCAGTTCTTC.

J is TRBJ2-1 and V is TRBV5-1; no reliable D call. The germline CDR1 and CDR2 sequences are SGHRS and YFSETQ. The CDR3 extends over 15 amino acids. Trimming left V 1 base short and J 6 bases short, with 14 bases between. CDR3: CASSLNFPVPNEQFF. In DNA form, the CDR3 reads TGCGCCAGCAGCTTGAATTTTCCTGTCCCCAATGAGCAGTTCTTC.

The rearrangement uses TRBV5-4 and TRBJ2-7, with a weak D call TRBD1 (6 bases). Germline V gene lookup returns CDR1 SGHNT and CDR2 YYREEE (reference sequence). This CDR3 is built from 15 residues. V was cut by 0 bases and J by 2 bases, with 12 bases left in between. The CDR3 loop reads CASSLGRGVTYEQYF. The CDR3 DNA reads as TGTGCCAGCAGCTTGGGCAGGGGCGTAACCTACGAGCAGTACTTC.

This chain connects TRBV10-1 to TRBJ2-2; 12 nucleotides agree with TRBD2. From germline, CDR1 is WNHNN and CDR2 SYGVQD (reference sequence). The trim removed 10 bases at V and 5 bases at J, leaving 5 bases unmatched. This CDR3 comprises 14 residues. The chain's CDR3 is CATTSGSYTGELFF. The DNA for the CDR3 is TGCGCCACGACTAGCGGGAGCTATACCGGGGAGCTGTTTTTT.

The V call is TRBV2, the J call TRBJ2-7; 10 bases align to TRBD1. Germline lookup yields CDR1 SNHLY and CDR2 FYNNEI. The junction had 9 bases not matched to a gene; V was cut back by 10 bases and J by 6 bases. CDR3 size: 13 residues. The DNA of the CDR3 is TGTGCCACTTCGGGACAGGGGTACGGCGAGCAGTACTTC. It codes for CATSGQGYGEQYF. The full variable domain, rest sourced from reference TRBV2 and TRBJ2-7, is EPEVTQTPSHQVTQMGQEVILRCVPISNHLYFYWYRQILGQKVEFLVSFYNNEISEKSEIFDDQFSVERPDGSNFTLKIRSTKLEDSAMYFCATSGQGYGEQYFGPGTRLTVT.

The J gene is TRBJ2-7, the V gene TRBV28; 8 nucleotides agree with TRBD2. Trimming at V came to 6 bases and at J to 6 bases, leaving 16 bases not matched to a gene. This CDR3 contains 16 residues. In germline, CDR1 is MDHEN, CDR2 SYDVKM. The CDR3 sequence is CASRAELAVDNSEQYF. CDR3 bases: TGTGCCAGCAGGGCTGAACTAGCGGTAGACAATAGCGAGCAGTACTTC.

This clone was detected once. The chain links TRBV7-9 to TRBJ2-7; 14 bases agree with TRBD2. From germline, CDR1 is SEHNR and CDR2 FQNEAQ (reference sequence). The V gene end was trimmed by 4 bases and the J gene end by 5 bases; junction bases not matched to a gene: 4. The CDR3 consists of 15 residues. CDR3: CASSSGLAGEDEQYF. Here the CDR3 DNA reads TGTGCCAGCAGCTCGGGACTAGCGGGAGAGGACGAGCAGTACTTC.